The rows below give T cell receptor beta chains drawn from one sample of a study of T cell responses to AZD1222 COVID-19 vaccine. TCRdb's copy holds only in-frame clones and misses some; the assay was immunoSEQ multiplex PCR. The data show approximately 190,000 clones, 85% to 95% seen once. The sample was peripheral blood, taken on day 0 of AZD1222 vaccination. Source of these receptors: an adult in good health. CDR3s include the opening cysteine and the closing phenylalanine or tryptophan. D genes are given only for firm matches. Not all rows give a size; the values are once, few, many and, for expanded clones, a class.

v_gene	abundance	d_gene	j_gene	CDR3aa	CDR3nt
TRBV6-5	.	.	TRBJ1-1	CATPGLMRNTEAFF	TGTGCCACCCCGGGACTGATGCGGAACACTGAAGCTTTCTTT
TRBV10-3	.	.	TRBJ2-1	CAISESFGISTYNEQFF	TGTGCCATCAGTGAGTCGTTCGGCATATCGACCTACAATGAGCAGTTCTTC
TRBV19	.	.	TRBJ2-3	CASRPQASTTDTQYF	TGTGCCAGTAGGCCTCAGGCTAGCACCACAGATACGCAGTATTTT
TRBV5-1	few	TRBD1	TRBJ1-1	CASVGQVNTEAFF	TGCGCCAGCGTGGGACAGGTTAACACTGAAGCTTTCTTT
TRBV3-1/TRBV3-2	.	.	TRBJ1-1	CASSQDPPQSPNWLDTEAFF	TGTGCCAGCAGCCAAGATCCTCCCCAGAGCCCCAACTGGCTGGACACTGAAGCTTTCTTT
TRBV19	.	.	TRBJ2-1	CASTTQGNYNEQFF	TGTGCCAGTACCACCCAGGGAAACTACAATGAGCAGTTCTTC
TRBV9	.	TRBD1	TRBJ1-6	CASSTFADRGNSPLHF	TGTGCCAGCAGCACTTTTGCGGACAGGGGTAATTCACCCCTCCACTTT
TRBV2	.	TRBD2	TRBJ2-1	CASSDPFLAGIDNEQFF	TGTGCCAGCAGTGACCCCTTTCTAGCGGGGATCGACAATGAGCAGTTCTTC
TRBV6-4	.	TRBD2	TRBJ2-3	CASSGDGASGFSAQYF	TGTGCCAGCAGTGGGGACGGGGCTAGCGGGTTCTCCGCGCAGTATTTT
TRBV28	.	TRBD2	TRBJ2-7	CASSSTSDSYEQYF	TGTGCCAGCAGTAGTACTAGCGACTCCTACGAGCAGTACTTC
TRBV3-1/TRBV3-2	.	.	TRBJ2-3	CASSQGGTDTQYF	TGTGCCAGCAGCCAAGGAGGCACAGATACGCAGTATTTT
TRBV9	.	.	TRBJ2-7	CASSVAGNGDEQYF	TGTGCCAGCAGCGTAGCGGGAAACGGAGACGAGCAGTACTTC
TRBV20-1	.	TRBD1	TRBJ1-1	CSASSTGRNTEAFF	TGCAGTGCTAGTTCGACAGGGAGGAACACTGAAGCTTTCTTT
TRBV6-5	.	TRBD1	TRBJ2-5	CASSGDRVKTQYF	TGTGCCAGCAGCGGGGACAGGGTAAAGACCCAGTACTTC